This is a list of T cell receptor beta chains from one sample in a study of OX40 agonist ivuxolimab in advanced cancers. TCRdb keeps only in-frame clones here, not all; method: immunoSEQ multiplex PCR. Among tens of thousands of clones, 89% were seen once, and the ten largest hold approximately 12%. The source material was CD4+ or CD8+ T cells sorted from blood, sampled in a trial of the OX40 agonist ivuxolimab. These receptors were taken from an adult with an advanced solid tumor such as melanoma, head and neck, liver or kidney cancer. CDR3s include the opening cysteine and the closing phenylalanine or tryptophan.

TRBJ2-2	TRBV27	CASSLSSGLGGELFF
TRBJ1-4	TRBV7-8	CASREPRGGRDEKLFF
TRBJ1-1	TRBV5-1	CASSLGTGDTEAFF
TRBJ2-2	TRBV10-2	CASSDPGVYTGELFF
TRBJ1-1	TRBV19	CASTQGGVTEAFF
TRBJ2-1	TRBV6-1	CASRPFPPNEQFF
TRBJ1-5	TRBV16	CASSPLIGDGNQPQHF
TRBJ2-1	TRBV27	CAAAGNRVYNEQFF
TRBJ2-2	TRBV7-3	CASSVTGVGELFF
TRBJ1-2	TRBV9	CASSAGGAGYGYTF
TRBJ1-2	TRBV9	CASSAGTGAYYGYTF
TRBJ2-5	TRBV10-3	CAISGASGQETQYF
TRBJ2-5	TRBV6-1	CASSTLGGGETQYF
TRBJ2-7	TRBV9	CASSVYTAGDEQYF
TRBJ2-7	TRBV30	CAWSVKRITYEQYF
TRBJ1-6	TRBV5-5	CASSLGWQGVFSSYNSPLHF
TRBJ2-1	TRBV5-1	CASSRDSYNEQFF
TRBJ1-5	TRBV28	CASSLGAVQPQHF
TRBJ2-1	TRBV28	CASSLLGQGNEQFF
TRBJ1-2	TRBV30	CAWSVLLEGASTF
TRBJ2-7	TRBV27	CASSPRTTLYEQYF
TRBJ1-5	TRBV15	CATSGYRGKGNQPQHF
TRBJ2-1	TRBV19	CASSIDRDSSEQFF
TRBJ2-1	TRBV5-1	CASSLSGRQGSNEQFF
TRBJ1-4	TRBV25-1	CASSEFDLDEKLFF
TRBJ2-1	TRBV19	CASSTAGGQGTMNEQFF
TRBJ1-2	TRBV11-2	CASSLGGTAYGYTF
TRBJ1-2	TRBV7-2	CAVRTGRYGYTF
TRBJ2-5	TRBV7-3	CASSYGLTGGETQYF
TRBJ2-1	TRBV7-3	CASSSTGGVEQFF
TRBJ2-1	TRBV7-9	CASSFSGGAYNEQFF
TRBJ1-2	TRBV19	CASSIDPWTAFGYTF
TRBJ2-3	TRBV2	CASSTPPDTQYF
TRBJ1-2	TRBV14	CASSQVPSPNYGYTF
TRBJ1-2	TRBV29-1	CSVEGRTVDGYTF
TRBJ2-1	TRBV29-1	CSVAGMREQFF
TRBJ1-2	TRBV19	CASREGQTDGYTF
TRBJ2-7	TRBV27	CASSLSLGRVEYEQYF
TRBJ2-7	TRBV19	CASSIGYRGRYHEQYF
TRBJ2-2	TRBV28	CASSISTRDTGELFF
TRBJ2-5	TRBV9	CASSSPPGPQETQYF
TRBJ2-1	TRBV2	CASSDRTDNEQFF
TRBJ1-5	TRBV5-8	CASSLVGGEGNQPQHF
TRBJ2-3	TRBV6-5	CASKTGAGWRDTQYF
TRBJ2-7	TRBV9	CASSVGVGGRGEQYF
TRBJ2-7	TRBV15	CATSTTTWTGGTYEQYF
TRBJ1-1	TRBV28	CASQQGADEAFF
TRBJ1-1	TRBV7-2	CASRTGYTEAFF
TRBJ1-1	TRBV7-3	CASSPPGTTEAFF
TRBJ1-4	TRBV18	CASSPASATNEKLFF
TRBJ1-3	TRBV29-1	CSVEGWGSSSGNTIYF
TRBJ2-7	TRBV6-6	CASSYSAPIVEQYF
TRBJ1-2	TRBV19	CASSIVVNYGYTF
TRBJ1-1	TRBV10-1	CASSESGVNTEAFF